This T cell receptor beta chain comes out of a study of T-cell reconstitution after alpha-beta-depleted transplantation in children. Unique molecular identifiers were built into the TCRbeta library. Each CDR3 protein gets one entry after TCRdb re-called the PCR reads with MiXCR. The table shows about 1,000,000 distinct CDR3 sequences, with roughly 29% occurring only once. V gave up 2 bases and J gave up 5 bases, with 6 bases separating them. The CDR3 length is 13 residues. Germline V CDR1 and CDR2: MNHNY, SVGAGI (reference sequence). This material consisted of PBMCs, mostly from graft donor cells, taken 360 days after TCRalphabeta/CD19-depleted stem cell transplant. This rearrangement joins TRBV6-6 to TRBJ1-4; D is ambiguous. The origin of this receptor is a boy under two years old who had a stem cell transplant for SCID, so the T cells may come from the graft donor. The CDR3 region is CASSYVRNEKLFF. The CDR3 DNA reads as TGTGCCAGCAGTTACGTCCGAAATGAAAAACTGTTTTTT.